Listed here are 25 T cell receptor beta chains from one sample, sequenced in a study of shared clonotypes between healthy human individuals (dated by TCRdb to about 2020). Library construction relied on the immunoSEQ multiplex PCR assay. Held by TCRdb, this immuneACCESS table contains in-frame sequences only and omits some clones. Under half of the omission traces to an unresolved V gene where checked; the cause of the rest is unknown. Across this sample there are 2 million to 2.5 million clones, with roughly 93% seen only once. 0.36% of the sample comes from the top ten. Sequencing used naive CD4+ T cells from PBMCs. The cell subset or site label for this specimen denotes: CD45RA+ positively selected. These receptors were collected from a man younger than 30 in good health. Some clones in this sample may be carry-over from other donors' samples.

This rearrangement joins TRBV28 to TRBJ2-7; the D gene is possibly TRBD2 (5 bases). The length of the CDR3 is 13 residues. The germline V and J ends were trimmed by 5 bases and 3 bases, with 11 bases remaining between them. Germline CDR1 MDHEN, CDR2 SYDVKM. The CDR3 protein is CASSPSGVYEQYF. CDR3 nucleotides: TGTGCCAGCAGTCCCAGCGGCGTCTACGAGCAGTACTTC. Based on the CDR3 plus reference TRBV28 and TRBJ2-7, the full variable domain is DVKVTQSSRYLVKRTGEKVFLECVQDMDHENMFWYRQDPGLGLRLIYFSYDVKMKEKGDIPEGYSVSREKKERFSLILESASTNQTSMYLCASSPSGVYEQYFGPGTRLTVT.

The gene calls are TRBV5-1 and TRBJ2-1, with D possibly TRBD1 on 6 matching bases. CDR1 is SGHRS and CDR2 is YFSETQ in the germline V gene. Trimming shortened V by 3 bases and J by 7 bases, and 11 bases separated the two germline ends. The CDR3 is 13 amino acids. CDR3 protein: CASSSIGGNEQFF. CDR3 coding DNA: TGCGCCAGCAGCTCAATAGGGGGAAATGAGCAGTTCTTC.

This clone was picked up a small number of times. This sequence joins TRBV6-5 and TRBJ1-1; D is unresolved. CDR3 length: 15 residues. Germline V CDR1 and CDR2: MNHEY, SVGAGI. V lost 0 bases and J lost 3, with 11 bases in between. CDR3 protein: CASSYSTYIDTEAFF. The CDR3 bases are TGTGCCAGCAGTTACTCGACATATATTGACACTGAAGCTTTCTTT.

The chain has TRBV27 and TRBJ2-7; 9 positions match TRBD1. This CDR3 contains 14 residues. The V and J ends lost 10 bases and 4 bases, in that order; junction bases with no gene match: 11. Germline lookup yields CDR1 MNHEY and CDR2 SMNVEV (reference sequence). The CDR3 here is CATRKGQGLYEQYF. The CDR3, as DNA: TGTGCCACCAGGAAGGGACAGGGTCTTTACGAGCAGTACTTC.

The chain combines TRBV19 with TRBJ1-2; possibly TRBD1 for D (6 bases). Trimming pared 3 bases from V and 7 bases from J, leaving 12 bases between. CDR1 and CDR2 (germline): LNHDA, SQIVND (reference sequence). This CDR3 spans 13 amino acids. Here the CDR3 DNA reads TGTGCCAGTAGTATGGGCAGGGGCCTTGGCTACACCTTC. Translating it yields CASSMGRGLGYTF.

For this clone: Other DNA sequences in this specimen translate into the identical CDR3. The rearrangement links TRBV4-1 to TRBJ1-4; 11 positions match TRBD1. Germline V CDR1 and CDR2: MGHRA, YSYEKL. The CDR3 spans 14 residues. V was clipped by 3 bases and J by 8 bases; unmatched bases: 2. The CDR3 sequence is CASSQGQGVEKLFF. The CDR3 region has the DNA TGCGCCAGCAGCCAGGGACAGGGGGTCGAAAAACTGTTTTTT.

The J gene is TRBJ2-7, the V gene TRBV19; TRBD2 is a possible D gene (6 bases). V lost 1 base and J 0 bases, leaving 10 bases between the germline ends. The CDR3 has 15 residues. Germline V gene sequence: CDR1 LNHDA, CDR2 SQIVND (reference sequence). The CDR3 sequence is CASSIVSGSSYEQYF. The CDR3 nucleotides read TGTGCCAGTAGTATAGTGTCCGGGAGCTCCTACGAGCAGTACTTC.

V usage is TRBV11-3 and J usage is TRBJ1-4; D may be TRBD1 (5 bases). Germline V gives CDR1 SGHNT, CDR2 YENEEA. This CDR3 contains 15 residues. V gave up 4 bases and J gave up 0 bases, with 9 bases separating them. The CDR3 nucleotides are TGTGCCAGCAGCTCACGACAGCCAACTAATGAAAAACTGTTTTTT. This codes for CASSSRQPTNEKLFF.

The J gene is TRBJ1-2, the V gene TRBV5-1; D perhaps matches TRBD1 (6 bases). CDR3 length: 13 amino acids. Germline CDR1 is SGHRS and CDR2 is YFSETQ. V was shortened by 2 bases and J by 7 bases, with 12 bases between the two germline ends. The CDR3 DNA follows: TGCGCCAGCAGCTTCGCACAGGGTACTGGCTACACCTTC. Translation gives CASSFAQGTGYTF.

To note about this clone: This specimen includes other DNA sequences encoding the same CDR3. The genes are TRBV29-1 and TRBJ1-2; D is unclear. The CDR3 contains 11 residues. V was cut by 6 bases and J by 0 bases, with 5 bases left in between. The V gene's germline CDR1 is SQVTM and CDR2 ANQGSEA. The chain's CDR3 is CSVGSNYGYTF. The CDR3 region has the DNA TGCAGCGTGGGTTCTAACTATGGCTACACCTTC.

This clone occurred once. This chain joins TRBV6-5 and TRBJ2-5; 10 nucleotides agree with TRBD2. Trimming removed 6 bases from V and 3 bases from J; junction bases left unmatched: 4. This CDR3 has 14 residues. Germline V CDR1 and CDR2: MNHEY, SVGAGI. DNA of the CDR3: TGTGCCAGCAGCTCTAGCGGGAGTAAAGAGACCCAGTACTTC. This codes for CASSSSGSKETQYF.

The chain combines TRBV5-4 with TRBJ1-3; 9 bases agree with TRBD1. Looked up from germline, CDR1 is SGHNT and CDR2 is YYREEE (reference sequence). V was clipped by 4 bases and J by 5 bases; unmatched bases: 4. CDR3 length equals 14 residues. The CDR3 loop is CASSGGTGRNTIYF. The CDR3 coding sequence is TGTGCCAGCAGCGGGGGGACAGGGAGAAACACCATATATTTT.

CDR3 DNA: TGTGCCAGCAGCTTGGACAGGTTAGAGGGCTACACCTTC. Protein: CASSLDRLEGYTF. V and J are TRBV5-4 and TRBJ1-2; the D gene is possibly TRBD1 (5 bases). Germline CDR1 and CDR2: SGHNT and YYREEE (reference sequence). The CDR3 is made up of 13 amino acids. The ends were cut back, 0 bases at V and 8 bases at J, with 11 bases in the middle.

The chain employs TRBV6-5 and TRBJ2-7, with D tentatively TRBD1 (6 bases). Germline CDR1 reads MNHEY; CDR2 reads SVGAGI. Trimming took off 3 bases at V and 6 bases at J, with 12 bases between the two ends. This CDR3 has 13 amino acids. The CDR3 sequence is CASSYTGLGEQYF. In nucleotides, the CDR3 is TGTGCCAGCAGTTATACAGGGCTCGGCGAGCAGTACTTC.

This clone was found once. The chain combines TRBV7-3 with TRBJ2-3; TRBD2 aligns across 10 bases. This CDR3 has 17 amino acids. Germline V CDR1 and CDR2: SGHTA, FQGTGA. J gave up 7 bases and V 0 bases, and 10 bases lay outside the gene matches. CDR3: CASSLTPSGSLGNTQYF. The CDR3, as DNA: TGTGCCAGCAGCTTAACCCCTAGCGGGAGCCTCGGGAATACGCAGTATTTT.

The chain employs TRBV15 and TRBJ2-3; D may be TRBD1 (5 bases). The CDR3 consists of 16 residues. The V end lost 3 bases, the J end lost 2 bases, and 15 bases lay between the germline ends. Germline CDR1 LNHNV, CDR2 YYDKDF (reference sequence). The CDR3 protein is CATSSLREPITDTQYF. The CDR3 bases are TGTGCCACCAGCAGTCTCAGGGAACCCATCACAGATACGCAGTATTTT.

This chain connects TRBV7-8 to TRBJ1-2; TRBD1 matches 7 bases. Germline V CDR1 and CDR2: SGHVS, FQNEAQ. The CDR3 is made up of 15 amino acids. The junction had 6 bases not matched to a gene; V was cut back by 5 bases and J by 0 bases. The CDR3 sequence: CASSPRGTANYGYTF. DNA of the CDR3: TGTGCCAGCAGCCCTCGGGGGACAGCTAACTATGGCTACACCTTC.

The V call is TRBV5-8, the J call TRBJ1-1; the D gene is possibly TRBD1 (6 bases). The CDR3 length is 17 residues. CDR1 SGHTS and CDR2 YDEGEE come from the germline V gene. V lost 0 bases and J 2 bases, leaving 17 bases between the germline ends. The CDR3 protein is CASSLGVLGTPNTEAFF. In nucleotides, the CDR3 is TGTGCCAGCAGCTTGGGGGTTTTGGGGACACCCAACACTGAAGCTTTCTTT. Using reference TRBV5-8 and TRBJ1-1 for the parts outside the CDR3, the full variable domain is EAGVTQSPTHLIKTRGQQATLRCSPISGHTSVYWYQQALGLGLQFLLWYDEGEERNRGNFPPRFSGRQFPNYSSELNVNALELEDSALYLCASSLGVLGTPNTEAFFGQGTRLTVV.

The count of this clone is one. This chain joins TRBV7-9 and TRBJ2-1, with 11 bases matching TRBD2. The CDR3 has 17 amino acids. Trimming at V came to 5 bases and at J to 4 bases, leaving 10 bases not matched to a gene. CDR1 is SEHNR, CDR2 FQNEAQ, per germline (reference sequence). CDR3 sequence reads: CASSPPSGTSGYNEQFF. CDR3 bases: TGTGCCAGCAGCCCCCCCAGCGGGACTAGCGGATACAATGAGCAGTTCTTC.

As for this clone: Other nucleotide sequences in the sample specify the same CDR3. The rearrangement uses TRBV28 and TRBJ1-2; D is unresolved. Trimming stripped 3 bases from V and 3 bases from J, with 2 bases between. The CDR3 is 11 residues long. Germline-derived CDR1 and CDR2 are MDHEN and SYDVKM. CDR3 amino acids: CASSLDYGYTF. CDR3 bases: TGTGCCAGCAGTTTGGACTATGGCTACACCTTC.

The chain joins TRBV5-4 to TRBJ2-1; 8 bases align to TRBD1. This CDR3 spans 15 amino acids. Losses at the gene ends were 3 bases for V and 6 bases for J; bases not matched to a gene: 8. Germline values: CDR1 SGHNT, CDR2 YYREEE (reference sequence). CDR3 in amino acids: CASSSPGQVANEQFF. The CDR3 DNA reads as TGTGCCAGCAGCTCCCCGGGACAGGTAGCCAATGAGCAGTTCTTC.

The CDR3 reads CASSERQGSEQYF. The DNA of the CDR3 is TGTGCCAGCAGTGAACGACAGGGTAGCGAGCAGTACTTC. The J gene is TRBJ2-7, the V gene TRBV2; 7 nucleotides agree with TRBD1. V lost 2 bases to trimming and J lost 6 bases; unmatched junction nucleotides: 4. Germline V lookup: CDR1 SNHLY, CDR2 FYNNEI. CDR3 length equals 13 residues.

V and J are TRBV9 and TRBJ2-1; possible D gene TRBD1, 5 bases. Trimming stripped 3 bases from V and 1 base from J, with 11 bases between. CDR3 length: 15 residues. From germline, CDR1 is SGDLS and CDR2 YYNGEE. Here the CDR3 DNA reads TGTGCCAGCAGCGCCGGACATACGTCCTACAATGAGCAGTTCTTC. It specifies CASSAGHTSYNEQFF.

The chain carries TRBV28 and TRBJ1-1; TRBD1 might be the D (6 bases). V was shortened by 2 bases and J by 4 bases, with 20 bases between the two germline ends. This CDR3 region has 17 residues. Per the germline V gene, CDR1 is MDHEN and CDR2 is SYDVKM. The CDR3 protein is CASSLPTHGGAGTEAFF. Here the CDR3 DNA reads TGTGCCAGCAGTTTACCCACCCACGGGGGGGCAGGCACTGAAGCTTTCTTT.

J is TRBJ2-4 and V is TRBV27; no clear D. Between the trimmed V and J ends, which lost 6 bases and 6 bases, there was a span of 12 bases. Germline V gives CDR1 MNHEY, CDR2 SMNVEV (reference sequence). The CDR3 has 13 amino acids. The CDR3 spells CASRRTGGNIQYF. The CDR3 nucleotides read TGTGCCAGCAGGAGGACCGGTGGAAACATTCAGTACTTC.